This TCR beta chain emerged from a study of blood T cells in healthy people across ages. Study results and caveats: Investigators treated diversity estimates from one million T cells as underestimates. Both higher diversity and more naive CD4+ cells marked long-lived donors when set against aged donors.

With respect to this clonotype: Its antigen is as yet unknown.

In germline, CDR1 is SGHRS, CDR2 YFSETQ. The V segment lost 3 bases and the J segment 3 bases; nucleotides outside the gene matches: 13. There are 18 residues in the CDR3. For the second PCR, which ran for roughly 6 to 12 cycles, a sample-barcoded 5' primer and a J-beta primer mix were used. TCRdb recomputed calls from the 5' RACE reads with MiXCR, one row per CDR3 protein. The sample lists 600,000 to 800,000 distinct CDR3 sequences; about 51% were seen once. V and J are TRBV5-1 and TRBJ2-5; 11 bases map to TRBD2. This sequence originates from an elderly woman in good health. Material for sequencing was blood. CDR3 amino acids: CASSSRTVAGGPEETQYF. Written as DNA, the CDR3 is TGCGCCAGCAGCTCCAGGACGGTAGCGGGAGGGCCGGAAGAGACCCAGTACTTC.